This T cell receptor (beta chain) was recorded in a study of CXCR3-negative and CXCR3-positive naive CD8 T cells. Turning to the study itself: Sequencing brought in 120 million to 150 million TRB reads altogether, and each library got about 1.5 +/- 0.3 million.

As concerns this clonotype: The antigen is undetermined.

Findings and caveats of the study: High diversity, comparable across both naive subsets, contrasted with much lower diversity in memory CD8+ cells. CXCR3-negative naive cells had less hydrophobic TRB CDR3s than did CXCR3-positive naive cells.

Germline V gives CDR1 SQVTM, CDR2 ANQGSEA. The CDR3 is made up of 13 amino acids. The authors made the TRB cDNA libraries by 5' RACE using UMI labels. TCRdb re-called the 5' RACE reads, yielding one record per CDR3 amino acid sequence without DNA. The sample has about 98,000 distinct CDR3 sequences. Naive cells were sorted as CD45RO-, CCR7+, CD27+ and CD95-. Sequences were obtained from naive CXCR3+ CD8+ T cells from blood. Subset meaning: CD45RO-CCR7+CD27+CD95- naive CD8+ T cells expressing CXCR3 (TNR3+). This sequence joins TRBV29-1 and TRBJ2-2; TCRdb's assignment of TRBD2 cannot be checked, as there is no DNA. This sequence was found in a human donor in good health. Some clones in this sample may be carry-over from other donors' samples. This CDR3 is CSVQGPWGGELFF.